A single sample gave rise to the 3 T cell receptor beta chains below, sequenced in a study of T cell repertoires in cytomegalovirus infection. TCRdb ran MiXCR on the reads and lists one entry per CDR3 protein. Here the sample spans more than 150,000 distinct CDR3 sequences, around 20% being singletons. The specimen was PBMCs. The receptors here all came from a human donor in good health (CMV status not recorded). Some clones in this sample may be carry-over from other donors' samples.

This clonotype came up a few times. V gene TRBV6-5 combines with J gene TRBJ2-6; D unresolved. There are 17 residues in the CDR3. Germline CDR1 and CDR2: MNHEY and SVGAGI. Trimming stripped 10 bases from V and 5 bases from J, with 24 bases between. CDR3 DNA: TGTGCCACCCAATCTACTCCTTCTGGGTACCGGGCCAACGTCCTGACTTTC. Its translation: CATQSTPSGYRANVLTF.

This rearrangement joins TRBV6-1 to TRBJ2-3; TRBD1 might be the D (5 bases). The CDR3 is 16 residues long. Trimming removed 3 bases from V and 0 bases from J, with 13 bases in between. Germline V gene lookup returns CDR1 MNHNS and CDR2 SASEGT. CDR3 loop: CASSDLTVTSTDTQYF. Here the CDR3 DNA reads TGTGCCAGCAGTGACCTGACAGTCACTAGCACAGATACGCAGTATTTT.

This clonotype was seen a handful of times. The gene calls are TRBV5-5 and TRBJ2-2; D ambiguous. The V end lost 0 bases, the J end lost 1 base, and 10 bases lay between the germline ends. The CDR3 runs 16 residues. CDR1 SGHKS and CDR2 YYEKEE come from the germline V gene (reference sequence). The CDR3 region is CASSLALRQNTGELFF. The DNA of the CDR3 is TGTGCCAGCAGCTTGGCGTTGCGGCAGAACACCGGGGAGCTGTTTTTT.